Listed below are T cell receptor beta chains from one sample, sequenced in a study of T cells after yellow fever vaccination. TCRdb fed the 5' RACE reads into MiXCR, producing one record per CDR3 protein. Of 450,000 to 650,000 distinct CDR3 sequences listed, 21% are singletons. Sample: PBMCs, taken roughly 23 days after the first yellow fever vaccination. These receptors originate from a man younger than 35 who received the YFV17D yellow fever vaccine. Each CDR3 is given with its conserved first and last residue. The D gene is left open where the match is weak. Only some rows state a clone size, as once, few, many or a class for expanded clones.

v_call: TRBV5-5; j_call: TRBJ2-6; clone_size: .; d_call: .; cdr3_aa: CASSGGAGSGANVLTF; cdr3_nt: TGTGCCAGCAGCGGGGGAGCTGGCTCTGGGGCCAACGTCCTGACTTTC
v_call: TRBV28; j_call: TRBJ2-5; clone_size: .; d_call: .; cdr3_aa: CASSLTTPGETQYF; cdr3_nt: TGTGCCAGCAGTCTAACAACACCGGGCGAGACCCAGTACTTC
v_call: TRBV12-3/TRBV12-4; j_call: TRBJ2-3; clone_size: many; d_call: .; cdr3_aa: CASTLGGPRTDTQYF; cdr3_nt: TGTGCCAGCACCTTGGGGGGGCCCCGCACAGATACGCAGTATTTT
v_call: TRBV27; j_call: TRBJ2-1; clone_size: .; d_call: TRBD2; cdr3_aa: CASSSGGPHNEQFF; cdr3_nt: TGTGCCAGCAGTTCGGGGGGGCCGCACAATGAGCAGTTCTTC
v_call: TRBV28; j_call: TRBJ2-5; clone_size: .; d_call: .; cdr3_aa: CASSLGQEYQETQYF; cdr3_nt: TGTGCCAGCAGTTTAGGGCAGGAGTACCAAGAGACCCAGTACTTC
v_call: TRBV12-3/TRBV12-4; j_call: TRBJ2-7; clone_size: few; d_call: .; cdr3_aa: CASSPPRGAYEQYF; cdr3_nt: TGTGCCAGCAGTCCGCCAAGGGGAGCCTACGAGCAGTACTTC
v_call: TRBV29-1; j_call: TRBJ1-1; clone_size: few; d_call: .; cdr3_aa: CSVYRQALNTEAFF; cdr3_nt: TGCAGCGTTTATAGACAGGCCTTGAACACTGAAGCTTTCTTT
v_call: TRBV7-2; j_call: TRBJ2-3; clone_size: .; d_call: .; cdr3_aa: CASSLASAGARGTQYF; cdr3_nt: TGTGCCAGCAGCTTAGCCTCCGCAGGGGCACGGGGTACGCAGTATTTT
v_call: TRBV7-2; j_call: TRBJ1-3; clone_size: few; d_call: .; cdr3_aa: CASRIISSGNTIYF; cdr3_nt: TGTGCCAGCAGAATCATATCCTCTGGAAACACCATATATTTT
v_call: TRBV4-3; j_call: TRBJ2-3; clone_size: .; d_call: TRBD1; cdr3_aa: CASSSDRRSTDTQYF; cdr3_nt: TGCGCCAGCAGCTCGGACAGGCGTAGCACAGATACGCAGTATTTT
v_call: TRBV14; j_call: TRBJ1-3; clone_size: .; d_call: .; cdr3_aa: CASSQGDFGNTIYF; cdr3_nt: TGTGCCAGCAGCCAAGGGGATTTTGGAAACACCATATATTTT
v_call: TRBV5-1; j_call: TRBJ2-1; clone_size: .; d_call: .; cdr3_aa: CASSLVSYHNEQFF; cdr3_nt: TGCGCCAGCAGCTTGGTGTCCTATCACAATGAGCAGTTCTTC
v_call: TRBV12-3/TRBV12-4; j_call: TRBJ2-1; clone_size: .; d_call: TRBD1; cdr3_aa: CASTPAGGSGNEQFF; cdr3_nt: TGTGCCAGCACCCCGGCAGGGGGAAGTGGAAATGAGCAGTTCTTC
v_call: TRBV7-2; j_call: TRBJ2-7; clone_size: .; d_call: .; cdr3_aa: CASSFAGTFTYEQYF; cdr3_nt: TGTGCCAGCAGCTTCGCCGGGACTTTCACCTACGAGCAGTACTTC
v_call: TRBV20-1; j_call: TRBJ2-3; clone_size: few; d_call: TRBD2; cdr3_aa: CSANPGLAGTFTDTQYF; cdr3_nt: TGCAGTGCTAACCCGGGACTAGCGGGGACCTTCACAGATACGCAGTATTTT
v_call: TRBV2; j_call: TRBJ1-5; clone_size: .; d_call: TRBD1; cdr3_aa: CATTTGGNQPQHF; cdr3_nt: TGTGCCACCACGACAGGGGGCAATCAGCCCCAGCATTTT
v_call: TRBV25-1; j_call: TRBJ2-7; clone_size: .; d_call: .; cdr3_aa: CASSELGRYEQYF; cdr3_nt: TGTGCCAGCAGTGAATTAGGCCGGTACGAGCAGTACTTC
v_call: TRBV20-1; j_call: TRBJ2-1; clone_size: few; d_call: TRBD1; cdr3_aa: CRGTGIENSYNEQFF; cdr3_nt: TGCAGGGGGACAGGGATCGAAAACTCCTACAATGAGCAGTTCTTC
v_call: TRBV6-1; j_call: TRBJ2-1; clone_size: .; d_call: .; cdr3_aa: CASSEGGGPAYNEQFF; cdr3_nt: TGTGCCAGCAGTGAGGGGGGGGGCCCCGCCTACAATGAGCAGTTCTTC
v_call: TRBV12-3/TRBV12-4; j_call: TRBJ2-2; clone_size: few; d_call: .; cdr3_aa: CASSLLIYTGELFF; cdr3_nt: TGTGCCAGCAGTTTACTGATCTACACCGGGGAGCTGTTTTTT
v_call: TRBV7-9; j_call: TRBJ2-3; clone_size: few; d_call: TRBD1; cdr3_aa: CASSLVGQGAQTDTQYF; cdr3_nt: TGTGCCAGCAGCTTAGTCGGACAGGGCGCCCAAACAGATACGCAGTATTTT
v_call: TRBV7-6; j_call: TRBJ2-2; clone_size: .; d_call: .; cdr3_aa: CASSPWTENTGELFF; cdr3_nt: TGTGCCAGCAGCCCTTGGACGGAAAACACCGGGGAGCTGTTTTTT
v_call: TRBV15; j_call: TRBJ2-7; clone_size: few; d_call: .; cdr3_aa: CATSRDLGQPLSYEQYF; cdr3_nt: TGTGCCACCAGCAGAGATTTAGGACAGCCTTTGTCCTACGAGCAGTACTTC
v_call: TRBV4-3; j_call: TRBJ2-3; clone_size: .; d_call: .; cdr3_aa: CASSQEGVAVSTDTQYF; cdr3_nt: TGCGCCAGCAGCCAAGAAGGGGTAGCGGTCAGCACAGATACGCAGTATTTT
v_call: TRBV12-3/TRBV12-4; j_call: TRBJ2-2; clone_size: .; d_call: .; cdr3_aa: CASRPFVGLVTGELFF; cdr3_nt: TGTGCCAGCAGACCCTTCGTGGGTTTGGTCACCGGGGAGCTGTTTTTT
v_call: TRBV5-1; j_call: TRBJ1-1; clone_size: few; d_call: TRBD1; cdr3_aa: CASSPEGQGNTEAFF; cdr3_nt: TGCGCCAGCAGCCCGGAGGGACAGGGGAACACTGAAGCTTTCTTT
v_call: TRBV24-1; j_call: TRBJ2-5; clone_size: few; d_call: .; cdr3_aa: CATSERHQEPQYF; cdr3_nt: TGTGCCACCAGTGAAAGGCACCAAGAGCCCCAGTACTTC
v_call: TRBV9; j_call: TRBJ2-3; clone_size: .; d_call: .; cdr3_aa: CASSVAGFTDTQYF; cdr3_nt: TGTGCCAGCAGCGTAGCTGGGTTCACAGATACGCAGTATTTT
v_call: TRBV19; j_call: TRBJ2-2; clone_size: .; d_call: .; cdr3_aa: CASSIGGTGELFF; cdr3_nt: TGTGCCAGTAGTATCGGGGGAACCGGGGAGCTGTTTTTT
v_call: TRBV6-2/TRBV6-3; j_call: TRBJ2-5; clone_size: .; d_call: TRBD2; cdr3_aa: CASSWTRRETQYF; cdr3_nt: TGTGCCAGCAGTTGGACTAGACGTGAGACCCAGTACTTC
v_call: TRBV7-9; j_call: TRBJ1-1; clone_size: .; d_call: TRBD1; cdr3_aa: CASGWGGGAEAFF; cdr3_nt: TGTGCCAGCGGGTGGGGAGGGGGCGCTGAAGCTTTCTTT
v_call: TRBV7-3; j_call: TRBJ1-1; clone_size: few; d_call: TRBD1; cdr3_aa: CASSLDRTNTEAFF; cdr3_nt: TGTGCCAGCAGCTTGGACAGGACGAACACTGAAGCTTTCTTT
v_call: TRBV3-1; j_call: TRBJ2-1; clone_size: .; d_call: TRBD2; cdr3_aa: CASSLRTSPPQFF; cdr3_nt: TGTGCCAGCAGCCTCAGGACTAGTCCCCCGCAGTTCTTC
v_call: TRBV5-1; j_call: TRBJ2-3; clone_size: many; d_call: .; cdr3_aa: CASSMGGPADTQYF; cdr3_nt: TGCGCCAGCAGCATGGGGGGGCCGGCAGATACGCAGTATTTT
v_call: TRBV20-1; j_call: TRBJ2-3; clone_size: .; d_call: TRBD2; cdr3_aa: CSPRTQGLASTDTQYF; cdr3_nt: TGCAGTCCGCGAACACAGGGACTAGCGAGTACAGATACGCAGTATTTT
v_call: TRBV7-9; j_call: TRBJ2-7; clone_size: .; d_call: TRBD1; cdr3_aa: CASSGRQGEVPFEQYF; cdr3_nt: TGTGCCAGCAGCGGACGACAGGGTGAAGTTCCTTTCGAGCAGTACTTC
v_call: TRBV7-2; j_call: TRBJ2-2; clone_size: few; d_call: .; cdr3_aa: CASSQRAGPGELFF; cdr3_nt: TGTGCCAGCAGTCAGCGGGCAGGGCCCGGGGAGCTGTTTTTT
v_call: TRBV20-1; j_call: TRBJ1-2; clone_size: .; d_call: .; cdr3_aa: CSARDGSYGYTF; cdr3_nt: TGCAGTGCTAGAGATGGGAGCTATGGCTACACCTTC
v_call: TRBV10-2; j_call: TRBJ2-2; clone_size: .; d_call: TRBD2; cdr3_aa: CAAGTGGTGELFF; cdr3_nt: TGCGCCGCAGGGACGGGGGGAACCGGGGAGCTGTTTTTT
v_call: TRBV5-1; j_call: TRBJ1-1; clone_size: few; d_call: TRBD1; cdr3_aa: CASREGGSYTEAFF; cdr3_nt: TGCGCCAGCAGGGAAGGGGGCTCGTACACTGAAGCTTTCTTT
v_call: TRBV6-6; j_call: TRBJ1-4; clone_size: few; d_call: TRBD1; cdr3_aa: CASSPTGNEKLFF; cdr3_nt: TGTGCCAGCAGCCCGACAGGGAACGAAAAACTGTTTTTT
v_call: TRBV4-1; j_call: TRBJ2-2; clone_size: .; d_call: .; cdr3_aa: CASSQDGGGAGGELFF; cdr3_nt: TGCGCCAGCAGCCAAGATGGCGGGGGCGCGGGCGGGGAGCTGTTTTTT
v_call: TRBV29-1; j_call: TRBJ1-1; clone_size: few; d_call: .; cdr3_aa: CSGSFKYSNTEAFF; cdr3_nt: TGCAGCGGGTCCTTTAAGTATTCGAACACTGAAGCTTTCTTT